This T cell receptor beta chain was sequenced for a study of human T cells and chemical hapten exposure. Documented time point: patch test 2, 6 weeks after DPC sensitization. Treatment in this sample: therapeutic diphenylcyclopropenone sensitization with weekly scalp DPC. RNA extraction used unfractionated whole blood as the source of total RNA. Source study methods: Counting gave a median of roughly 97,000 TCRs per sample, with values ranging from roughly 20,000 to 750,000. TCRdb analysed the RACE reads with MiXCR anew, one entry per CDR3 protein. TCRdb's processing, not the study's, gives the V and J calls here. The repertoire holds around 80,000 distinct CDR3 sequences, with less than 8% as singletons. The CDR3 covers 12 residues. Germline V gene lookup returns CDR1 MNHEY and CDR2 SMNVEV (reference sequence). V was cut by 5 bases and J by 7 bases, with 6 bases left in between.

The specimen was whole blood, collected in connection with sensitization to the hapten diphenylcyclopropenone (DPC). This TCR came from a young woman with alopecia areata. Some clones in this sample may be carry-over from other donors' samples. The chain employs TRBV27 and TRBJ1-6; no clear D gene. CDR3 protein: CASSPRNSPLHF. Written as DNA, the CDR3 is TGTGCCAGCAGTCCCCGGAATTCACCCCTCCACTTT.